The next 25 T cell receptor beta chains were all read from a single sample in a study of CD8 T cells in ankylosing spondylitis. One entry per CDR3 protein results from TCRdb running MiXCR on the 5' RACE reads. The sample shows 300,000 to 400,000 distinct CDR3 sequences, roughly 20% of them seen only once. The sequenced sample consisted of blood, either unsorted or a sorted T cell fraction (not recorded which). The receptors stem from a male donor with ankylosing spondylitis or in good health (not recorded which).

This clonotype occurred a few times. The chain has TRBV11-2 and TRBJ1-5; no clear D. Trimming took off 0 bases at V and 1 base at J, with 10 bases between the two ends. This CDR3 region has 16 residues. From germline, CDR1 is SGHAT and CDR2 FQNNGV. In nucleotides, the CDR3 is TGTGCCAGCAGCTTAGATATTTCCCAAAGCAATCAGCCCCAGCATTTT. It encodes CASSLDISQSNQPQHF.

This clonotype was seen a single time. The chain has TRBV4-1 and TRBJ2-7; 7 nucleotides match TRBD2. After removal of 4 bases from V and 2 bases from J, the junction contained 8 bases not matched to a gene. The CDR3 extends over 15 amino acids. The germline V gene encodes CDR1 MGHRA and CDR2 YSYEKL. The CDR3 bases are TGCGCCAGCAGCCCTCAGGCCGGACTAGCCTACGAGCAGTACTTC. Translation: CASSPQAGLAYEQYF.

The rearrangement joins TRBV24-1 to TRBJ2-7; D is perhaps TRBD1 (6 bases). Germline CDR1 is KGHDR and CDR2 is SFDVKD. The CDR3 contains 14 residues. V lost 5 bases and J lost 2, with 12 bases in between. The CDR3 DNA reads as TGTGCCACCAGTGCAGGGGCTTTTCCCTACGAGCAGTACTTC. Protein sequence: CATSAGAFPYEQYF.

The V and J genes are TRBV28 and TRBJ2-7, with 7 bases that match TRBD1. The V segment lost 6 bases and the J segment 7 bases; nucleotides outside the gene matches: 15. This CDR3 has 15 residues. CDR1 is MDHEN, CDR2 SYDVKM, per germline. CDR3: CASSREGQVSREQYF. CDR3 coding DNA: TGTGCCAGCAGCCGAGAAGGACAGGTTTCGCGGGAGCAGTACTTC.

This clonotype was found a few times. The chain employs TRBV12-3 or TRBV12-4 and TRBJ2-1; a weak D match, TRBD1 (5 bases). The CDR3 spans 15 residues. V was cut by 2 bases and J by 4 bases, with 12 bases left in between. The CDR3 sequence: CASSLRGSLYNEQFF. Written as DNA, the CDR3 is TGTGCCAGCAGTTTAAGGGGCTCGTTATACAATGAGCAGTTCTTC.

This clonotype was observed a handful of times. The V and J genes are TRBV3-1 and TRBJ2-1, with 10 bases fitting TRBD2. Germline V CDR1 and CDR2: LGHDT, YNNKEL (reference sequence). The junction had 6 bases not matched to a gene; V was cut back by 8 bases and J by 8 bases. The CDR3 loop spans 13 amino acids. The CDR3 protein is CASHSGGADEQFF. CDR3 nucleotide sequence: TGTGCCAGCCACAGCGGGGGGGCGGATGAGCAGTTCTTC.

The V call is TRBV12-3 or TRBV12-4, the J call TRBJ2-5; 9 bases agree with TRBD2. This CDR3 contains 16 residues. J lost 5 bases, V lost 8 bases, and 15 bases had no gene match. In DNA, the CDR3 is TGTGCCAGCGGGGGGGGTAGCGGGGGCCCCAGGGAGACCCAGTACTTC. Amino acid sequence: CASGGGSGGPRETQYF.

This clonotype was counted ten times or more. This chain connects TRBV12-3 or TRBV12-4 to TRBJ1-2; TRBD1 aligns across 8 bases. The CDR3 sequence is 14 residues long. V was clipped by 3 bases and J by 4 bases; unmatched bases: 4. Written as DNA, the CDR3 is TGTGCCAGCAGTTTGACAGGGGTGGGCTATGGCTACACCTTC. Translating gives CASSLTGVGYGYTF.

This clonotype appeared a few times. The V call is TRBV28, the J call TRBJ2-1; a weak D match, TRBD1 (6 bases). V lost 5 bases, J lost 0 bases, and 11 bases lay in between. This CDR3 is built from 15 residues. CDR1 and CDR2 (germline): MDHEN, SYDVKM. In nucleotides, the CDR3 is TGTGCCAGCAGTATAGGGGACACCTCCTACAATGAGCAGTTCTTC. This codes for CASSIGDTSYNEQFF.

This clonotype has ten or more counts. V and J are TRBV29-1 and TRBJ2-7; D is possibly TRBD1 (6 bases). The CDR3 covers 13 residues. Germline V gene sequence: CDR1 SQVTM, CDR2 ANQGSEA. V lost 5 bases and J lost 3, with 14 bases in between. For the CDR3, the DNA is TGCAGCGTTAGGGGGACGCAGGACTACGAGCAGTACTTC. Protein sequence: CSVRGTQDYEQYF.

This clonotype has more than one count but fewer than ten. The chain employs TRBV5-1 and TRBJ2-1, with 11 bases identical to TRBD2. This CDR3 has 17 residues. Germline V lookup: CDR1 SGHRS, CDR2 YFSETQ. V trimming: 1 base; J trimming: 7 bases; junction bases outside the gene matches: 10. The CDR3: CASSLSTVAGGPNEQFF. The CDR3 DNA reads TGCGCCAGCAGCTTGAGTACGGTAGCGGGGGGGCCAAATGAGCAGTTCTTC.

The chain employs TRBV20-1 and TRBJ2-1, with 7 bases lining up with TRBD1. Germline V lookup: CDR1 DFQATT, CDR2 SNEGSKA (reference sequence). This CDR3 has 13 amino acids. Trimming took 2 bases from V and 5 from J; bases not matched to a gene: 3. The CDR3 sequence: CSARNRGDNEQFF. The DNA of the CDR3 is TGCAGTGCTAGAAACAGGGGCGACAATGAGCAGTTCTTC.

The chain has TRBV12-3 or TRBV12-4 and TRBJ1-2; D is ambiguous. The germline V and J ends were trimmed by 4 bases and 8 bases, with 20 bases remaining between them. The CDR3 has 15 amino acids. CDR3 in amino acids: CASSSLLRVGVGYTF. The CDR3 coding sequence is TGTGCCAGCAGTTCCCTCCTGCGGGTCGGCGTGGGCTACACCTTC.

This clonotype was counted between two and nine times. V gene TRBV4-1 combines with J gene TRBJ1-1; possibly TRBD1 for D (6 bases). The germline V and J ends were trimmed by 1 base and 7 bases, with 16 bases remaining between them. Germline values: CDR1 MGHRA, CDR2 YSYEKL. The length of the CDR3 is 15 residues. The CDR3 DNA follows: TGCGCCAGCAGCCAAGGGTTCGGACAAGGGGGTGAAGCTTTCTTT. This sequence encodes CASSQGFGQGGEAFF.

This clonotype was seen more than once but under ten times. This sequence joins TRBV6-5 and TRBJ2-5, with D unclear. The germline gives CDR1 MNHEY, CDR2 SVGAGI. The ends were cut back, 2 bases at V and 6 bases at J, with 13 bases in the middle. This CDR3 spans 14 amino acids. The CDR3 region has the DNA TGTGCCAGCAGTTACAGGCAGACGTCGCAGACCCAGTACTTC. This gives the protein CASSYRQTSQTQYF.

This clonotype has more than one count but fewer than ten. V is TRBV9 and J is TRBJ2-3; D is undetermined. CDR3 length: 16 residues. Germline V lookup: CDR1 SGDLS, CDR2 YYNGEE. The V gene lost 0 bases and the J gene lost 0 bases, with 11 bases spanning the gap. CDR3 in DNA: TGTGCCAGCAGCGTAGGGGTAGCAAAGAGCACAGATACGCAGTATTTT. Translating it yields CASSVGVAKSTDTQYF.

This chain's CDR3 is CASSFEVSTEAYNEQFF. CDR3 sequence (DNA): TGTGCCAGCAGTTTTGAGGTTTCTACAGAAGCCTACAATGAGCAGTTCTTC. V and J are TRBV28 and TRBJ2-1, with no clear D. Trimming left V 3 bases short and J 2 bases short, with 17 bases between. The CDR3 is 17 amino acids. Per the germline V gene, CDR1 is MDHEN and CDR2 is SYDVKM. The whole variable domain, filled in from reference TRBV28 and TRBJ2-1, reads DVKVTQSSRYLVKRTGEKVFLECVQDMDHENMFWYRQDPGLGLRLIYFSYDVKMKEKGDIPEGYSVSREKKERFSLILESASTNQTSMYLCASSFEVSTEAYNEQFFGPGTRLTVL.

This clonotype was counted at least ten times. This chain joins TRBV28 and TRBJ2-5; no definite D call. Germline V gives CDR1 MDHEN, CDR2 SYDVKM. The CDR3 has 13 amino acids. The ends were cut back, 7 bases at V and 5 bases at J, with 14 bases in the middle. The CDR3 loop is CASKLAPKETQYF. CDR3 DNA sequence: TGTGCCAGCAAATTAGCTCCTAAGGAGACCCAGTACTTC.

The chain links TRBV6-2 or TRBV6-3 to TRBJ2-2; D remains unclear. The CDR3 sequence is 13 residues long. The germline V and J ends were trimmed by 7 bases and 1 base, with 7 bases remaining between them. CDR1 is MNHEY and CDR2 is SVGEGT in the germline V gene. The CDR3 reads CASMVRNTGELFF. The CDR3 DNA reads TGTGCCAGCATGGTGAGGAACACCGGGGAGCTGTTTTTT.

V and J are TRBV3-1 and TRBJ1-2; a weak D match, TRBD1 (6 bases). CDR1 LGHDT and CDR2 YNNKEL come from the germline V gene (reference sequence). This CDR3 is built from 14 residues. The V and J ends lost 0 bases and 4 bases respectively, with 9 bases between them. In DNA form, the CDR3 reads TGTGCCAGCAGCCAAGATGTCAGGGGCTATGGCTACACCTTC. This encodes CASSQDVRGYGYTF. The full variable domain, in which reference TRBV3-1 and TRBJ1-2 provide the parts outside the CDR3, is DTAVSQTPKYLVTQMGNDKSIKCEQNLGHDTMYWYKQDSKKFLKIMFSYNNKELIINETVPNRFSPKSPDKAHLNLHINSLELGDSAVYFCASSQDVRGYGYTFGSGTRLTVV.

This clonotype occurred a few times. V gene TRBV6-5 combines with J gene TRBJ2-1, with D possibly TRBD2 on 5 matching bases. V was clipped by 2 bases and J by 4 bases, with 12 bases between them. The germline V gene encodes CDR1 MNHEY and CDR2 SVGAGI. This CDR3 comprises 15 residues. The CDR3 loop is CASSYIGRQYNEQFF. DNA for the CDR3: TGTGCCAGCAGTTACATAGGGAGACAATACAATGAGCAGTTCTTC.

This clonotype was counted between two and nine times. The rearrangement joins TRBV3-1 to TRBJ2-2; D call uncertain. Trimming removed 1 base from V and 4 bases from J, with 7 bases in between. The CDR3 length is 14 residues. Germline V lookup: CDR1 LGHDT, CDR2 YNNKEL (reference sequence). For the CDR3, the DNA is TGTGCCAGCAGCCAAGTACCGTCCACCGGGGAGCTGTTTTTT. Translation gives CASSQVPSTGELFF.

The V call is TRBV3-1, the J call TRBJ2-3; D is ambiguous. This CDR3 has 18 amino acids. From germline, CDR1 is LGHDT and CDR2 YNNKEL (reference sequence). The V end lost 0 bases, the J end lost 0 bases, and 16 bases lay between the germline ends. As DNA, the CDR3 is TGTGCCAGCAGCCAAGAATGGGTCGCCGCTCCTAGCACAGATACGCAGTATTTT. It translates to CASSQEWVAAPSTDTQYF.

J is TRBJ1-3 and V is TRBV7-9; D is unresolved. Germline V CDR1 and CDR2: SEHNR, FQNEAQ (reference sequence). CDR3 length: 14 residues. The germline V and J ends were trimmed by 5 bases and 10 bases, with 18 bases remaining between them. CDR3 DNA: TGTGCCAGCAGCGAGGCCTTTGAGCCGTGGACCATATATTTT. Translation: CASSEAFEPWTIYF.

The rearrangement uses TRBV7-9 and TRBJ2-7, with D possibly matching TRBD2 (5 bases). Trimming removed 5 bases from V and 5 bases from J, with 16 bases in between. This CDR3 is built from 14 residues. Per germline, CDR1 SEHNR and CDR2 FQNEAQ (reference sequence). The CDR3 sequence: CASSATGKKNEQYF. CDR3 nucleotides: TGTGCCAGCAGCGCTACGGGAAAGAAGAACGAGCAGTACTTC.